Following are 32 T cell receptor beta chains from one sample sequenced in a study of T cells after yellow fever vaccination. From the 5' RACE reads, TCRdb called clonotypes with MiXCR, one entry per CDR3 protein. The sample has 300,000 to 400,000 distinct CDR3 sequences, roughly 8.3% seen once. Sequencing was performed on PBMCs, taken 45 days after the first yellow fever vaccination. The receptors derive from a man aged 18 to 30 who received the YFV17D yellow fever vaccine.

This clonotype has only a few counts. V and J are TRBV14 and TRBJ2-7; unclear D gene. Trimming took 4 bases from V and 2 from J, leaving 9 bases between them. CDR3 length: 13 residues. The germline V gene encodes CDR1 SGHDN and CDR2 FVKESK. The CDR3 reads CASSLYRTYEQYF. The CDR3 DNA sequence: TGTGCCAGCAGCCTATATAGGACCTACGAGCAGTACTTC.

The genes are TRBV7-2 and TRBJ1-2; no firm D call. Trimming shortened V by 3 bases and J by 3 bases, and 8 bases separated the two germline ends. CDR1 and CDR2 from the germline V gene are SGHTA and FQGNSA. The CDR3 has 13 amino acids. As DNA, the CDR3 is TGTGCCAGCAGCTTGGGGTTTTACTATGGCTACACCTTC. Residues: CASSLGFYYGYTF.

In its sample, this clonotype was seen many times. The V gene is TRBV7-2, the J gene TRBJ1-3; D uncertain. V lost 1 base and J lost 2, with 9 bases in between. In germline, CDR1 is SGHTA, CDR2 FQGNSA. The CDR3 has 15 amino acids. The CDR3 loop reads CASSLDTGAGNTIYF. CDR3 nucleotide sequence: TGTGCCAGCAGCTTAGACACCGGGGCTGGAAACACCATATATTTT.

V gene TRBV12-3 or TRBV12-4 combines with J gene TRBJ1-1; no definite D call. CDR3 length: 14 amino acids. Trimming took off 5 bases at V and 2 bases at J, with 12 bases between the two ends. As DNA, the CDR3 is TGTGCCAGCAGTGTCCCGGGGTATAACACTGAAGCTTTCTTT. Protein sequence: CASSVPGYNTEAFF.

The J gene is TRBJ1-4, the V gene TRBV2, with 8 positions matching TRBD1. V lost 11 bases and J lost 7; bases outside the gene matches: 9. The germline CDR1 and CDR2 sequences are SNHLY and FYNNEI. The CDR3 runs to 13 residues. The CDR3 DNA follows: TGTGCCTCATCTGCCAGGGGGCCTGAAAAACTGTTTTTT. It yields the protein CASSARGPEKLFF.

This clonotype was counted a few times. The CDR3 DNA reads as TGTGCCAGCAGCTTATCGGCCGGCGGGCGGTACACCGGGGAGCTGTTTTTT. Protein sequence: CASSLSAGGRYTGELFF. The chain joins TRBV7-6 to TRBJ2-2; weak D call: TRBD2 (5 bases). Per the germline V gene, CDR1 is SGHVS and CDR2 is FNYEAQ. This CDR3 is 17 amino acids long. With 2 bases removed from V and 3 bases from J, the gap between germline ends came to 16 bases.

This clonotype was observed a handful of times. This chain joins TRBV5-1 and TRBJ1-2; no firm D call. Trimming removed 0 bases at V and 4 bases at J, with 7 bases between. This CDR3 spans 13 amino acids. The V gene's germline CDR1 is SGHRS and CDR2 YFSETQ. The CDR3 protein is CASSLGTGYGYTF. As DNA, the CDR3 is TGCGCCAGCAGCTTGGGGACCGGCTATGGCTACACCTTC.

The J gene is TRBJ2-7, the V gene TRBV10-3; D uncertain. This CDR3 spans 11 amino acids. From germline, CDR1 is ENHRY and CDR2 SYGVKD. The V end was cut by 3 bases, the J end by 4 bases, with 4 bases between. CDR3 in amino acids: CAISEMYEQYF. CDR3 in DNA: TGTGCCATCAGTGAAATGTACGAGCAGTACTTC.

CDR3 nucleotide sequence: TGTGCCAGCAGTATTCAACAAGAGACCCAGTACTTC. As protein: CASSIQQETQYF. The chain is built from TRBV2 and TRBJ2-5; unclear D gene. Trimming stripped 5 bases from V and 2 bases from J, with 6 bases between. The CDR3 loop spans 12 amino acids. Germline values: CDR1 SNHLY, CDR2 FYNNEI. The full variable domain, completed using reference TRBV2 and TRBJ2-5, is EPEVTQTPSHQVTQMGQEVILRCVPISNHLYFYWYRQILGQKVEFLVSFYNNEISEKSEIFDDQFSVERPDGSNFTLKIRSTKLEDSAMYFCASSIQQETQYFGPGTRLLVL.

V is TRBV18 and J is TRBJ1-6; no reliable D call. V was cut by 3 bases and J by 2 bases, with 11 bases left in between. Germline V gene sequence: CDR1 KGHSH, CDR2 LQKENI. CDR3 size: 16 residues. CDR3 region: CASSPIELAYNSPLHF. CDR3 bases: TGTGCCAGCTCACCGATAGAATTAGCCTATAATTCACCCCTCCACTTT. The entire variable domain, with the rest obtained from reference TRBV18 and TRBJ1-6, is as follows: NAGVMQNPRHLVRRRGQEARLRCSPMKGHSHVYWYRQLPEEGLKFMVYLQKENIIDESGMPKERFSAEFPKEGPSILRIQQVVRGDSAAYFCASSPIELAYNSPLHFGNGTRLTVT.

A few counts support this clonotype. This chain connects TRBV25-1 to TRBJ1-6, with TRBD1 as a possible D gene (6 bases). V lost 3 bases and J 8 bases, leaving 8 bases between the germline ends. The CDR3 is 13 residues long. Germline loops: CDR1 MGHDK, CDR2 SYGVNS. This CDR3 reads CASSDRGHSPLHF. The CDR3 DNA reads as TGTGCCAGCAGTGACAGGGGTCATTCACCCCTCCACTTT.

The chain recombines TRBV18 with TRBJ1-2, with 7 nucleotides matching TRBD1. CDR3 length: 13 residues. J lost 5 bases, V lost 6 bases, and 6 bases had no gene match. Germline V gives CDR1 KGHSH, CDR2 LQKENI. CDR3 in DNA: TGTGCCAGCTCTACAGGGGACCGATATGGCTACACCTTC. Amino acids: CASSTGDRYGYTF. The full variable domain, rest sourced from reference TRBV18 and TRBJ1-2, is NAGVMQNPRHLVRRRGQEARLRCSPMKGHSHVYWYRQLPEEGLKFMVYLQKENIIDESGMPKERFSAEFPKEGPSILRIQQVVRGDSAAYFCASSTGDRYGYTFGSGTRLTVV.

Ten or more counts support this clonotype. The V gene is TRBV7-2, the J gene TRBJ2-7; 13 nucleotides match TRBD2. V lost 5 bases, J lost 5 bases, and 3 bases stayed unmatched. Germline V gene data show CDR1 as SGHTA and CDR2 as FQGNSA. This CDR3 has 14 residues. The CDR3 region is CASSLTSGGDEQYF. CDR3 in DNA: TGTGCCAGCAGCCTAACTAGCGGGGGGGACGAGCAGTACTTC.

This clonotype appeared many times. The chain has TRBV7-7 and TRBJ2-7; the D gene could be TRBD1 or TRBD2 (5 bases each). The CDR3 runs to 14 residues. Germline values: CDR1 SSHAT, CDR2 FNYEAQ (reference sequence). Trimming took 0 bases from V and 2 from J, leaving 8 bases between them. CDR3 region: CASSLAQGPYEQYF. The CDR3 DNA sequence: TGTGCCAGCAGCTTAGCCCAGGGACCCTACGAGCAGTACTTC. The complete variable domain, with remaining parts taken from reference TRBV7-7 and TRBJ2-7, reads GAGVSQSPRYKVTKRGQDVTLRCDPISSHATLYWYQQALGQGPEFLTYFNYEAQPDKSGLPSDRFSAERPEGSISTLTIQRTEQRDSAMYRCASSLAQGPYEQYFGPGTRLTVT.

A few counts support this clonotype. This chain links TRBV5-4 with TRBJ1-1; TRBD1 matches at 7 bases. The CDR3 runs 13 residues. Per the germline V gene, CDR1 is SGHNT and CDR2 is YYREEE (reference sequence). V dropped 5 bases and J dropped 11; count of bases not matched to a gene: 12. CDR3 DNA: TGTGCCAGCAGTTACTCTTCCGACAGGGACGCTTTCTTT. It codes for CASSYSSDRDAFF.

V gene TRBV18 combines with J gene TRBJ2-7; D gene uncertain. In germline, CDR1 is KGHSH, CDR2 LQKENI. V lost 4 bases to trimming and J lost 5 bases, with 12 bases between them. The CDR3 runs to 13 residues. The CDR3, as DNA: TGTGCCAGCTCACGCAGTCCTCCCAACGAGCAGTACTTC. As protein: CASSRSPPNEQYF.

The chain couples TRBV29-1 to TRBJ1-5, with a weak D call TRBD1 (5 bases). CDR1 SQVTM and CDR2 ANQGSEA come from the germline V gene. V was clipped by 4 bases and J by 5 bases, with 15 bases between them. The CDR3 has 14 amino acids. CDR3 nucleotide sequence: TGCAGCGTTGGCATGCAGGGAAAGGATCAGCCCCAGCATTTT. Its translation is CSVGMQGKDQPQHF.

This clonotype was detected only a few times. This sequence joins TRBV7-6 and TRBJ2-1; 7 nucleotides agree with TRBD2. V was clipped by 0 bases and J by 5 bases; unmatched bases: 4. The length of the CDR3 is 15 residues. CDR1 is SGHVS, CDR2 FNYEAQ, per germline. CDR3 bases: TGTGCCAGCAGCTTAGCGGCGGGGGACCACAATGAGCAGTTCTTC. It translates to CASSLAAGDHNEQFF.

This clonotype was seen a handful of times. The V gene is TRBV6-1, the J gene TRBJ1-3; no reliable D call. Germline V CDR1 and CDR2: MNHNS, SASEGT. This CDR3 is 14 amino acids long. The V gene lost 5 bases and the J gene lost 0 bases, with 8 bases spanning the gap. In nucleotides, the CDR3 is TGTGCCAGCAGTCTCCGAAACTCTGGAAACACCATATATTTT. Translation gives CASSLRNSGNTIYF.

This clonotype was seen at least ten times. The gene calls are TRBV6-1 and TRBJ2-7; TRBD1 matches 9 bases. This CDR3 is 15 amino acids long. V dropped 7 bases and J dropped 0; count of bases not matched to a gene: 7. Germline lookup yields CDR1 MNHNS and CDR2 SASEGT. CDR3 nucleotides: TGTGCCAGCACGTCACAGGGGGCGGACTCCTACGAGCAGTACTTC. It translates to CASTSQGADSYEQYF.

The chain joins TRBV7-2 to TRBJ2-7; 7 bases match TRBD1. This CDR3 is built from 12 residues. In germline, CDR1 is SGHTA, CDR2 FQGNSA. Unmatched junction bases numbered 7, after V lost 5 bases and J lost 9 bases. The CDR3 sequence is CASSPSRGRQYF. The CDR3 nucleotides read TGTGCCAGCAGCCCTAGCAGGGGGAGGCAGTACTTC.

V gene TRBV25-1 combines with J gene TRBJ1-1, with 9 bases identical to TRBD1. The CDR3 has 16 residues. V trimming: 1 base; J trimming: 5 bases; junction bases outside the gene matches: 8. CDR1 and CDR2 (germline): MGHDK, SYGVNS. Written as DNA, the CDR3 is TGTGCCAGCAGTGAATTAGGGACAGGGCGGGGGACTGAAGCTTTCTTT. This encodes CASSELGTGRGTEAFF.

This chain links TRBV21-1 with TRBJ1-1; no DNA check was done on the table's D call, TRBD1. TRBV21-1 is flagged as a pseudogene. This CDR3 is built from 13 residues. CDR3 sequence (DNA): TGTGCCAGCAGCCCTTTCCGGGACAGGGAAGCTTTCTTT. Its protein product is CASSPFRDREAFF.

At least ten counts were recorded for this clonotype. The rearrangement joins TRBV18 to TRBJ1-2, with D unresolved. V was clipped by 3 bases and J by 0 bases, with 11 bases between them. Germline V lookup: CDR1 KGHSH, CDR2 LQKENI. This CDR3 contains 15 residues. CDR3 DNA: TGTGCCAGCTCACCTGGTAACGGAGCTAACTATGGCTACACCTTC. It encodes CASSPGNGANYGYTF.

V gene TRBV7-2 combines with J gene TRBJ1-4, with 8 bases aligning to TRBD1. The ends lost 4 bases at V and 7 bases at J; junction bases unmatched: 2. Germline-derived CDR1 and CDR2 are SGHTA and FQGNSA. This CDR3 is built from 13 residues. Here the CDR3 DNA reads TGTGCCAGCAGCTCAACAGGGGGTGAAAAACTGTTTTTT. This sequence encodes CASSSTGGEKLFF.

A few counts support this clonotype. CDR3 nucleotides: TGTGCCAGCAGCTTAAATGCTGGGGGACAGCCCCAGCATTTT. Its translation is CASSLNAGGQPQHF. This chain joins TRBV7-3 and TRBJ1-5, with a possible D match to TRBD1 (5 bases). The CDR3 length is 14 residues. CDR1 is SGHTA, CDR2 FQGTGA, per germline. Deletions cut 1 base from V and 7 bases from J, with 11 bases between.

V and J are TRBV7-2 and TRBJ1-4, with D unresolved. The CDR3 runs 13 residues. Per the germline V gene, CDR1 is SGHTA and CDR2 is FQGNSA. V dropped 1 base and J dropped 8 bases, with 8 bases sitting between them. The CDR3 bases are TGTGCCAGCAGCTTAGTATTCCGGGAAAAACTGTTTTTT. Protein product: CASSLVFREKLFF.

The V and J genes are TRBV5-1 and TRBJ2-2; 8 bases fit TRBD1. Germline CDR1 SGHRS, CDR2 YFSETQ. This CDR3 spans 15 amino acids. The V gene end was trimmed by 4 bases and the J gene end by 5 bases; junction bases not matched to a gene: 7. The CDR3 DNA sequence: TGCGCCAGCAGCCCCGGACAGGGCCCGACCGGGGAGCTGTTTTTT. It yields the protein CASSPGQGPTGELFF. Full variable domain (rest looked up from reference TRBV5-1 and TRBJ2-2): KAGVTQTPRYLIKTRGQQVTLSCSPISGHRSVSWYQQTPGQGLQFLFEYFSETQRNKGNFPGRFSGRQFSNSRSEMNVSTLELGDSALYLCASSPGQGPTGELFFGEGSRLTVL.

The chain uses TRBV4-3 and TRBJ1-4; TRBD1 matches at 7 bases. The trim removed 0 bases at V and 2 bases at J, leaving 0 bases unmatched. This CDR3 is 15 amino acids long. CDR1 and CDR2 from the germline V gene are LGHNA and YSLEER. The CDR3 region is CASSQDRGTNEKLFF. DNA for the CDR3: TGCGCCAGCAGCCAAGACAGGGGGACTAATGAAAAACTGTTTTTT.

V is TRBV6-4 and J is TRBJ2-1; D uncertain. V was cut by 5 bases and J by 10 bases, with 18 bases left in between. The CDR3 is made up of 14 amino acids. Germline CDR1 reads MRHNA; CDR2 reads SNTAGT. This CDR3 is CASSNPAGVPEQFF. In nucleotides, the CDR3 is TGTGCCAGCAGTAACCCAGCCGGAGTACCCGAGCAGTTCTTC.

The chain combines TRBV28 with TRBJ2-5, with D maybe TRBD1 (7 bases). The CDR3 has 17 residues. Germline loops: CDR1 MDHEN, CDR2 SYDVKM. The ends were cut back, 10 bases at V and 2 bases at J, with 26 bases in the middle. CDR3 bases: TGTGCCACCGGGGTCACAGGAGGGGACAGTAAACAAGAGACCCAGTACTTC. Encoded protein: CATGVTGGDSKQETQYF.

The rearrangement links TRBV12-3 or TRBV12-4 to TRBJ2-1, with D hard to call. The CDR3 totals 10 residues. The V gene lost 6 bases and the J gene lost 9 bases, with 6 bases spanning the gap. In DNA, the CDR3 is TGTGCCAGCAGGTGGGGTGAGCAGTTCTTC. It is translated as CASRWGEQFF.